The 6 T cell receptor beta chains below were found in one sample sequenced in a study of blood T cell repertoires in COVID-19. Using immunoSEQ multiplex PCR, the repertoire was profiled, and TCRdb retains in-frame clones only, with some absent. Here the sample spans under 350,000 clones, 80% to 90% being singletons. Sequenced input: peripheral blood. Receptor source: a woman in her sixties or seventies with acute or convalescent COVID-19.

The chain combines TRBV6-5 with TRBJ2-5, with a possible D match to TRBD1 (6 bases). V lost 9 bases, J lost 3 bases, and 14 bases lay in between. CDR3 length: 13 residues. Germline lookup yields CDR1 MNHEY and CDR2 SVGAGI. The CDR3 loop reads CASTPGEEETQYF. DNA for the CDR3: TGTGCCAGTACTCCAGGGGAAGAAGAGACCCAGTACTTC.

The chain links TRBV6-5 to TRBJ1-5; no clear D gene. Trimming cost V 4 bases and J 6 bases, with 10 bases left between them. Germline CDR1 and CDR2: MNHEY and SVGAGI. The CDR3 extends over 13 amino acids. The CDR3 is CASSFLGSQPQHF. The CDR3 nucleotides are TGTGCCAGCAGTTTTTTAGGGAGTCAGCCCCAGCATTTT.

CDR3 amino acids: CASSDRDRAPTSGTQYF. CDR3 nucleotide sequence: TGTGCCAGCAGTGATCGGGACAGGGCCCCGACCTCAGGTACGCAGTATTTT. The chain uses TRBV6-1 and TRBJ2-3; 9 positions match TRBD1. CDR1 is MNHNS, CDR2 SASEGT, per germline. V was pared by 3 bases and J by 8 bases, with 15 bases of the junction left unmatched. The CDR3 is 17 residues long.

CDR3 nucleotide sequence: TGCGCCAGCAGCCCGAGAGGGGGGGCACAGCCCCAGCATTTT. This encodes CASSPRGGAQPQHF. The gene calls are TRBV5-1 and TRBJ1-5; possible D gene TRBD1, 6 bases. V lost 4 bases and J 7 bases, leaving 15 bases between the germline ends. The germline V gene encodes CDR1 SGHRS and CDR2 YFSETQ. The CDR3 contains 14 residues. The full variable domain, rest sourced from reference TRBV5-1 and TRBJ1-5, is KAGVTQTPRYLIKTRGQQVTLSCSPISGHRSVSWYQQTPGQGLQFLFEYFSETQRNKGNFPGRFSGRQFSNSRSEMNVSTLELGDSALYLCASSPRGGAQPQHFGDGTRLSIL.

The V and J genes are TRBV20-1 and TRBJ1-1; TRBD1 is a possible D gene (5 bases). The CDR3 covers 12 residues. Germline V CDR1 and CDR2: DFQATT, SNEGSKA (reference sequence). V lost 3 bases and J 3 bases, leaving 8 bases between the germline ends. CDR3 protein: CSASRGDTEAFF. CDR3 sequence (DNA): TGCAGTGCTAGTCGGGGGGACACTGAAGCTTTCTTT.

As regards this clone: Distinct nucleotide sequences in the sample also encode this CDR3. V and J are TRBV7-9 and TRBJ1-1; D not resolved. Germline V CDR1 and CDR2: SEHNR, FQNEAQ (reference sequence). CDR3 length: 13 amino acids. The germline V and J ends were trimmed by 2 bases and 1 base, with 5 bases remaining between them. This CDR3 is CASSLRQNTEAFF. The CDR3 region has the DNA TGTGCCAGCAGCTTAAGACAGAACACTGAAGCTTTCTTT.